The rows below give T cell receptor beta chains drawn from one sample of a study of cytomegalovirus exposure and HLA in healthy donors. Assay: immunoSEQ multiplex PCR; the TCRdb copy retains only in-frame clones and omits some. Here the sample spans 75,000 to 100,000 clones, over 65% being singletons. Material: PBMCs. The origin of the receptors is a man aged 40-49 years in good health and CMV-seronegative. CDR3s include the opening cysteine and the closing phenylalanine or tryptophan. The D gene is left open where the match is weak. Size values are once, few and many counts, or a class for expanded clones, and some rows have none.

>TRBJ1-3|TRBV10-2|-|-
TGCGCCAGCGGGGAGCGGAGCTCTGGAAACACCATATATTTT
CASGERSSGNTIYF
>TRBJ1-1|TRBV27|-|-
TGTGCCAGCAGTTTGAGGACAGATGGGACTGAAGCTTTCTTT
CASSLRTDGTEAFF
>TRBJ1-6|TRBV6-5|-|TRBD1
TGTGCCAGCAGTTACTCGGGGACAGGGTATAATTCACCCCTCCACTTT
CASSYSGTGYNSPLHF
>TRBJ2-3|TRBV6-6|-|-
TGTGCCAGCAGCCAGGGATTCGCAGATACGCAGTATTTT
CASSQGFADTQYF
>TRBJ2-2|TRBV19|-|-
TGTGCCAGCAAGACGACAGCGAACACCGGGGAGCTGTTTTTT
CASKTTANTGELFF
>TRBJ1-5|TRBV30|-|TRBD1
TGTGCCTGGAGGGCCCAGGGGGCGATCAATCAGCCCCAGCATTTT
CAWRAQGAINQPQHF
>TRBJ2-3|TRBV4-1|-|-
TGCGCCAGCAGCCAAGGGGGGTGGGACATTAGCACAGATACGCAGTATTTT
CASSQGGWDISTDTQYF
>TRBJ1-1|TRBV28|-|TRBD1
TGTGCCAGCCTTGAGAGGACAGGGGGCCACACTGAAGCTTTCTTT
CASLERTGGHTEAFF
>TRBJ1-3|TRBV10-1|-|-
TGCGCCAGCAGTGAGTCGGGGAGAACTGGAAACACCATATATTTT
CASSESGRTGNTIYF
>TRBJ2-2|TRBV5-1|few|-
TGCGCCAGCAGCGTGACAGGGAACACCGGGGAGCTGTTTTTT
CASSVTGNTGELFF
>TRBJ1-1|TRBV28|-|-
TGTGCCAGCAGTTTACTAGGGGCGAACACTGAAGCTTTCTTT
CASSLLGANTEAFF
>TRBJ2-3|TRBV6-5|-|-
TGTGCCAGCAGTGAGGCGGACACAGATACGCAGTATTTT
CASSEADTDTQYF
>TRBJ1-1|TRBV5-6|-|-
TGTGCCAGCAGCTGGAGGGGCGAGACCACTGAAGCTTTCTTT
CASSWRGETTEAFF
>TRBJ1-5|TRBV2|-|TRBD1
TGTGCCAGCAGGGAGACAGGGGCTCAGCCCCAGCATTTT
CASRETGAQPQHF
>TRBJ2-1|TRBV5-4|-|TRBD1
TGTGCCAGCAGCCAGGACAGGGAAGCCTACAATGAGCAGTTCTTC
CASSQDREAYNEQFF
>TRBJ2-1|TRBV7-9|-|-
TGTGCCAGCAGCTTAGGGAGTTCCTTATACAATGAGCAGTTCTTC
CASSLGSSLYNEQFF
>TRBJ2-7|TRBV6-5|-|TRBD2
TGTGCCAGCAGTCCGACTAGCGGGAGGTTCTACGAGCAGTACTTC
CASSPTSGRFYEQYF
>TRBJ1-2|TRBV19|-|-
TGTGCCAGTACCTCCGACACGATTAACTATGGCTACACCTTC
CASTSDTINYGYTF
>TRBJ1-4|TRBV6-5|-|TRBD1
TGTGCCAGCAGTTACGGGGGACAGCGTAATGAAAAACTGTTTTTT
CASSYGGQRNEKLFF
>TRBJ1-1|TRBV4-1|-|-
TGCGCCAGCAGCCAAGATCGCAGGGGAGCTTTCTTT
CASSQDRRGAFF
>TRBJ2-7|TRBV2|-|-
TGTGCCAGCAGTGAAGGAACGGACGAGCAGTACTTC
CASSEGTDEQYF
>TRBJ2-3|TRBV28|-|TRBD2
TGTGCCAGCAGTCTACGGGGGGGCGTCTCAGATACGCAGTATTTT
CASSLRGGVSDTQYF
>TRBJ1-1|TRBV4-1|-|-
TGCGCCAGCAGCATTGCGGGGTTGGGGACTGAAGCTTTCTTT
CASSIAGLGTEAFF
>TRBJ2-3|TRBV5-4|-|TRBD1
TGTGCCAGCAGCTTTACAGGGGTTAGAGGAGATACGCAGTATTTT
CASSFTGVRGDTQYF
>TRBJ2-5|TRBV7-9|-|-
TGTGCCAGCAGCTTAGGTTCGGGACAAAAGCAAGAGACCCAGTACTTC
CASSLGSGQKQETQYF
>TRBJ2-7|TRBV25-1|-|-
TGTGCCAGCAGCGTCCCCAGGCTTCGGGGCTACGAGCAGTACTTC
CASSVPRLRGYEQYF
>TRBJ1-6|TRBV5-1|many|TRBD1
TGCGCCAGCAGCTTACAAGCCGGGACAGGGTCTTCACCCCTCCACTTT
CASSLQAGTGSSPLHF
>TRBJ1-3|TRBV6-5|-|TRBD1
TGTGCCAGCAGTTACTCGACAGGGGGCTCTGGAAACACCATATATTTT
CASSYSTGGSGNTIYF
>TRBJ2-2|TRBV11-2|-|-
TGTGCCAGCAGCTCCGGACACGGGGAGCTGTTTTTT
CASSSGHGELFF
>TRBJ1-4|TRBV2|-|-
TGTGCCAGCAGTGAACGGGGGATTCATGAAAAACTGTTTTTT
CASSERGIHEKLFF
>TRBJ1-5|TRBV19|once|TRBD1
TGTGCCAGTAGTATTTTAGAGAGGACAGGAAAAAATCAGCCCCAGCATTTT
CASSILERTGKNQPQHF
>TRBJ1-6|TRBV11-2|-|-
TGTGCCAGCATGAGAGACAACGCTTATAATTCACCCCTCCACTTT
CASMRDNAYNSPLHF
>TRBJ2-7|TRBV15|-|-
TGTGCCACCAGCAGAGATCTGACAGCTTCCTACGAGCAGTACTTC
CATSRDLTASYEQYF
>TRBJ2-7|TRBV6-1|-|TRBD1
TGTGCCAGCAGTCCCCGGGACAGGGGTTCCTACGAGCAGTACTTC
CASSPRDRGSYEQYF
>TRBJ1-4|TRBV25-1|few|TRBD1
TGTGCCAGCAGCGGGACAGGGGTTGAAAAACTGTTTTTT
CASSGTGVEKLFF
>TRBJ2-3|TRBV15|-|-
TGTGCCACCAGCAAGGGGATCACAGATACGCAGTATTTT
CATSKGITDTQYF
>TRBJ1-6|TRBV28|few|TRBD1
TGTGCCACCTACGAGGAAACAGGGGGAGTGTCACCCCTCCACTTT
CATYEETGGVSPLHF
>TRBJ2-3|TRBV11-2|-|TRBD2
TGTGCCAGCAGTCTTTCCGGGACTAGCGCTTCGCAGTATTTT
CASSLSGTSASQYF
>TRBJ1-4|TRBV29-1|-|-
TGCAGCGTTGAAGTTTCTGGACTTCCAGAGAGTGAAAAACTGTTTTTT
CSVEVSGLPESEKLFF
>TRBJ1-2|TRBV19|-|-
TGTGCCAGTAGTCCGACTGGGGGGATTGCTAACTATGGCTACACCTTC
CASSPTGGIANYGYTF
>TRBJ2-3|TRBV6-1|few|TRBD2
TGTGCCAGCAGACGGACTAGCGGGGGTGGAGATACGCAGTATTTT
CASRRTSGGGDTQYF
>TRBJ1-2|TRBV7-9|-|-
TGTGCCAGCAGCTTAAACTCAAAGTATGGCTACACCTTC
CASSLNSKYGYTF
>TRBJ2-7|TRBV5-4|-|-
TGTGCCAGCAGCCACGACAGAAACTACGAGCAGTACTTC
CASSHDRNYEQYF
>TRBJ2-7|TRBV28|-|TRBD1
TGTGCCAGCAGTCTCATCGGACAGGGAGCCTACGAGCAGTACTTC
CASSLIGQGAYEQYF
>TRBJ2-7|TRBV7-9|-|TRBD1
TGTGCCAGCAGCCACGGACAGGGGGCCTCCGAGCAGTACTTC
CASSHGQGASEQYF
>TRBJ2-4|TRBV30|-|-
TGTGCCTGGAGTTCCTCGGACATTCAGTACTTC
CAWSSSDIQYF
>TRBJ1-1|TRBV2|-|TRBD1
TGTGCCAGCAGTTCTACCCAGGGGGACACTGAAGCTTTCTTT
CASSSTQGDTEAFF
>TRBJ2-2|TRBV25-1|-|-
TGTGCCAGCAGTGAATCTTCGTTGGAGGCCGGGGAGCTGTTTTTT
CASSESSLEAGELFF
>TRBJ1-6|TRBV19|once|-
TGTGCCAGTAGTACAGGGAATTCACCCCTCCACTTT
CASSTGNSPLHF
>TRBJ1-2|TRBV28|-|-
TGTGCCAGCAGTTTATCGCGCGGAGGCTACACCTTC
CASSLSRGGYTF
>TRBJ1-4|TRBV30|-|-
TGTGCCTGGAGTGGGACAGCCTTGGGAAAACTGTTTTTT
CAWSGTALGKLFF
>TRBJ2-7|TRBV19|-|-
TGTGCCAGTAGTCAGGGTCTCGAGCAGTACTTC
CASSQGLEQYF
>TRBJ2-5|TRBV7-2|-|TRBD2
TGTGCCAGCAGCAGACGACTAGCGGGGGGCGCCGAGACCCAGTACTTC
CASSRRLAGGAETQYF
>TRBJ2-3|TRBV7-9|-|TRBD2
TGTGCCACCGAGCGGGGCAACACAGATACGCAGTATTTT
CATERGNTDTQYF
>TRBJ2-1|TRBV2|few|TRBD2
TGTGCCAGCAGTCTTCGACTAGCACCCTACAATGAGCAGTTCTTC
CASSLRLAPYNEQFF
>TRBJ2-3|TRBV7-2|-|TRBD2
TGTGCCAGCAGCAATAGCGGGAGGGACACAGATACGCAGTATTTT
CASSNSGRDTDTQYF
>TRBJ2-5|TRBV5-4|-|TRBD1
TGTGCCAGCTCGCACCGGGACAGTGGGACCCAGTACTTC
CASSHRDSGTQYF